A selection of T cell receptor beta chains follows, all from one sample in a study of blood T cell repertoires in COVID-19. Profiling relied on immunoSEQ multiplex PCR, and the TCRdb table lists in-frame clones only, not all of them. The table includes about 78,000 clones, around nine tenths detected once. The source material was peripheral blood. These receptors all come from a woman in her fifties or sixties with acute or convalescent COVID-19. The CDR3 runs from the conserved cysteine through the conserved F or W. Each record gives: V gene, D gene, J gene, clone size, CDR3 protein, CDR3 DNA. D genes are given only for firm matches. The listing skips clone size in some rows; elsewhere it reads once, few, many or a size class.

v_call: TRBV3-1/TRBV3-2; d_call: -; j_call: TRBJ2-1; clone_size: -; cdr3_aa: CASSSLGAGSKFNGEQFF; cdr3_nt: TGTGCCAGCAGCTCTCTCGGAGCTGGGAGTAAGTTTAATGGTGAGCAGTTCTTC
v_call: TRBV5-6; d_call: -; j_call: TRBJ2-1; clone_size: once; cdr3_aa: CASSLAPISYNEQFF; cdr3_nt: TGTGCCAGCAGCTTGGCCCCCATCTCCTACAATGAGCAGTTCTTC
v_call: TRBV7-8; d_call: TRBD1; j_call: TRBJ2-3; clone_size: -; cdr3_aa: CASSPLGQGSGTDTQYF; cdr3_nt: TGTGCCAGCAGCCCCCTAGGACAGGGGTCGGGCACAGATACGCAGTATTTT
v_call: TRBV28; d_call: TRBD1; j_call: TRBJ2-7; clone_size: -; cdr3_aa: CASSLSWGQGYEQYF; cdr3_nt: TGTGCCAGCAGTTTAAGTTGGGGACAGGGGTACGAGCAGTACTTC
v_call: TRBV7-2; d_call: TRBD1; j_call: TRBJ2-7; clone_size: -; cdr3_aa: CASSLEGTGVREQYF; cdr3_nt: TGTGCCAGCAGCTTAGAGGGGACAGGGGTTAGGGAGCAGTACTTC
v_call: TRBV28; d_call: TRBD1; j_call: TRBJ1-2; clone_size: -; cdr3_aa: CASSQGQFSGGYTF; cdr3_nt: TGTGCCAGCAGTCAGGGACAGTTCTCGGGAGGCTACACCTTC
v_call: TRBV27; d_call: -; j_call: TRBJ2-3; clone_size: -; cdr3_aa: CASSLGQGTDTQYF; cdr3_nt: TGTGCCAGCAGTTTAGGGCAGGGAACCGATACGCAGTATTTT
v_call: TRBV6-5; d_call: TRBD1; j_call: TRBJ1-3; clone_size: few; cdr3_aa: CASSRDSLDRNTIYF; cdr3_nt: TGTGCCAGCAGTCGGGACAGCTTAGACCGAAACACCATATATTTT
v_call: TRBV6-5; d_call: -; j_call: TRBJ1-6; clone_size: -; cdr3_aa: CASSYSRQYNSPLHF; cdr3_nt: TGTGCCAGCAGTTACTCGCGGCAGTATAATTCACCCCTCCACTTT
v_call: TRBV7-9; d_call: -; j_call: TRBJ2-1; clone_size: -; cdr3_aa: CASGGAGEQFF; cdr3_nt: TGTGCCAGCGGGGGGGCGGGTGAGCAGTTCTTC
v_call: TRBV28; d_call: TRBD1; j_call: TRBJ1-2; clone_size: -; cdr3_aa: CASTLLGGGHGYTF; cdr3_nt: TGTGCCAGCACGCTCCTAGGAGGGGGCCATGGCTACACCTTC
v_call: TRBV21-1; d_call: -; j_call: TRBJ1-1; clone_size: -; cdr3_aa: CASSQKRLLTASLNTEAFF; cdr3_nt: TGTGCCAGCAGCCAAAAAAGATTGTTGACAGCCTCCTTGAACACTGAAGCTTTCTTT
v_call: TRBV27; d_call: -; j_call: TRBJ1-2; clone_size: -; cdr3_aa: CASSLRGGGGYTF; cdr3_nt: TGTGCCAGCAGTTTACGCGGGGGAGGGGGCTACACCTTC
v_call: TRBV28; d_call: TRBD2; j_call: TRBJ2-7; clone_size: -; cdr3_aa: CASNPSGTYEQYF; cdr3_nt: TGTGCCAGCAATCCTAGCGGAACCTACGAGCAGTACTTC
v_call: TRBV9; d_call: -; j_call: TRBJ1-4; clone_size: -; cdr3_aa: CASSVWIGEGEKLFF; cdr3_nt: TGTGCCAGCAGCGTATGGATAGGGGAAGGGGAAAAACTGTTTTTT
v_call: TRBV19; d_call: TRBD1; j_call: TRBJ2-6; clone_size: -; cdr3_aa: CASSKDRGPSGANVLTF; cdr3_nt: TGTGCCAGTAGTAAGGACAGGGGGCCGTCTGGGGCCAACGTCCTGACTTTC
v_call: TRBV4-1; d_call: -; j_call: TRBJ1-3; clone_size: -; cdr3_aa: CASSQGEGNTIYF; cdr3_nt: TGCGCCAGCAGCCAAGGGGAGGGAAACACCATATATTTT
v_call: TRBV11-2; d_call: TRBD1; j_call: TRBJ1-6; clone_size: -; cdr3_aa: CASSLRRDRSSPLHF; cdr3_nt: TGTGCCAGCAGCTTACGGAGGGACAGAAGTTCACCCCTCCACTTT
v_call: TRBV24-1; d_call: TRBD2; j_call: TRBJ2-1; clone_size: -; cdr3_aa: CATSDPGLAGGNEQFF; cdr3_nt: TGTGCCACCAGTGATCCCGGACTAGCGGGGGGGAATGAGCAGTTCTTC
v_call: TRBV10-3; d_call: TRBD2; j_call: TRBJ2-1; clone_size: few; cdr3_aa: CAISESRASGTGSYNEQFF; cdr3_nt: TGTGCCATCAGTGAGTCGAGGGCTAGCGGTACCGGCTCCTACAATGAGCAGTTCTTC
v_call: TRBV18; d_call: TRBD2; j_call: TRBJ2-7; clone_size: -; cdr3_aa: CASSPPTSDNSYEQYF; cdr3_nt: TGTGCCAGCTCACCACCGACTAGCGACAACTCCTACGAGCAGTACTTC
v_call: TRBV18; d_call: -; j_call: TRBJ1-4; clone_size: -; cdr3_aa: CASSPRGARIFEKLFF; cdr3_nt: TGTGCCAGCTCACCACGCGGGGCGAGGATATTTGAAAAACTGTTTTTT
v_call: TRBV27; d_call: -; j_call: TRBJ2-7; clone_size: -; cdr3_aa: CASSLGGSSYEQYF; cdr3_nt: TGTGCCAGCAGTTTAGGGGGCTCGTCCTACGAGCAGTACTTC
v_call: TRBV19; d_call: TRBD1; j_call: TRBJ2-2; clone_size: -; cdr3_aa: CASRATRGLAGELFF; cdr3_nt: TGTGCCAGTAGGGCTACCAGGGGGCTTGCCGGGGAGCTGTTTTTT
v_call: TRBV6-5; d_call: -; j_call: TRBJ1-5; clone_size: -; cdr3_aa: CASSPRDANQPQHF; cdr3_nt: TGTGCCAGCAGTCCGCGGGACGCTAATCAGCCCCAGCATTTT
v_call: TRBV19; d_call: TRBD1; j_call: TRBJ1-2; clone_size: -; cdr3_aa: CASSTTGQGSYGYTF; cdr3_nt: TGTGCCAGTAGTACAACGGGACAGGGTAGCTATGGCTACACCTTC
v_call: TRBV11-2; d_call: -; j_call: TRBJ2-3; clone_size: -; cdr3_aa: CASSLVTTAGTDTQYF; cdr3_nt: TGTGCCAGCAGCTTAGTAACCACTGCTGGCACAGATACGCAGTATTTT
v_call: TRBV7-2; d_call: TRBD2; j_call: TRBJ2-1; clone_size: -; cdr3_aa: CASSWTSGATSSYNEQFF; cdr3_nt: TGTGCCAGCAGCTGGACTAGCGGGGCCACTAGTTCCTACAATGAGCAGTTCTTC
v_call: TRBV19; d_call: -; j_call: TRBJ2-2; clone_size: -; cdr3_aa: CASSRQVTGELFF; cdr3_nt: TGTGCCAGTAGCCGGCAGGTGACCGGGGAGCTGTTTTTT
v_call: TRBV6-2/TRBV6-3; d_call: -; j_call: TRBJ1-2; clone_size: -; cdr3_aa: CASNPEQFDGYTF; cdr3_nt: TGTGCCAGCAACCCCGAACAGTTTGATGGCTACACCTTC
v_call: TRBV6-2/TRBV6-3; d_call: TRBD1; j_call: TRBJ1-2; clone_size: few; cdr3_aa: CASSSSGGFGYTF; cdr3_nt: TGTGCCAGCAGTTCTTCAGGGGGCTTTGGCTACACCTTC
v_call: TRBV7-5; d_call: -; j_call: TRBJ2-1; clone_size: -; cdr3_aa: CVRSWSSSGGLYNEQFF; cdr3_nt: TGTGTCAGAAGCTGGTCAAGTAGCGGGGGCCTTTACAATGAGCAGTTCTTC
v_call: TRBV5-1; d_call: -; j_call: TRBJ2-5; clone_size: -; cdr3_aa: CASSLISGFGLETQYF; cdr3_nt: TGCGCCAGCAGCTTGATCTCGGGTTTCGGTCTTGAGACCCAGTACTTC
v_call: TRBV2; d_call: -; j_call: TRBJ2-3; clone_size: -; cdr3_aa: CARPGLEGDTQYF; cdr3_nt: TGTGCCAGACCGGGGCTGGAGGGGGATACGCAGTATTTT
v_call: TRBV2; d_call: -; j_call: TRBJ1-2; clone_size: few; cdr3_aa: CASTFHPGGNNGYTF; cdr3_nt: TGTGCCAGCACCTTTCATCCGGGGGGGAATAATGGCTACACCTTC
v_call: TRBV7-9; d_call: TRBD2; j_call: TRBJ2-7; clone_size: -; cdr3_aa: CASSPSGNPSYEQYF; cdr3_nt: TGTGCCAGCAGCCCTAGCGGAAACCCTTCCTACGAGCAGTACTTC
v_call: TRBV24-1; d_call: TRBD2; j_call: TRBJ2-1; clone_size: once; cdr3_aa: CATSDPGLAGGSYNEQFF; cdr3_nt: TGTGCCACCAGTGATCCCGGACTAGCGGGAGGATCCTACAATGAGCAGTTCTTC
v_call: TRBV28; d_call: TRBD2; j_call: TRBJ2-1; clone_size: -; cdr3_aa: CASSWTSGGSYNEQFF; cdr3_nt: TGTGCCAGCAGTTGGACTAGCGGGGGTTCCTACAATGAGCAGTTCTTC
v_call: TRBV27; d_call: -; j_call: TRBJ1-5; clone_size: -; cdr3_aa: CASSPRGLWNQPQHF; cdr3_nt: TGTGCCAGCAGCCCTAGGGGGTTATGGAATCAGCCCCAGCATTTT
v_call: TRBV5-4; d_call: -; j_call: TRBJ2-1; clone_size: -; cdr3_aa: CASSLGLPRNEQFF; cdr3_nt: TGTGCCAGCAGCTTGGGGCTCCCTAGGAATGAGCAGTTCTTC
v_call: TRBV5-4; d_call: TRBD2; j_call: TRBJ2-1; clone_size: once; cdr3_aa: CASSLAGGAYNEQFF; cdr3_nt: TGTGCCAGCAGCTTAGCCGGGGGGGCCTACAATGAGCAGTTCTTC
v_call: TRBV2; d_call: TRBD2; j_call: TRBJ2-3; clone_size: -; cdr3_aa: CASSEAPKTSGRLGDTQYF; cdr3_nt: TGTGCCAGCAGTGAAGCGCCGAAAACTAGCGGGAGATTAGGAGATACGCAGTATTTT
v_call: TRBV18; d_call: -; j_call: TRBJ2-6; clone_size: -; cdr3_aa: CASSPPRRGATLYSGANVLTF; cdr3_nt: TGTGCCAGCTCACCACCGCGGAGGGGCGCTACCCTCTACTCTGGGGCCAACGTCCTGACTTTC
v_call: TRBV9; d_call: TRBD2; j_call: TRBJ2-3; clone_size: -; cdr3_aa: CASSPTPSGGTDTQYF; cdr3_nt: TGTGCCAGCAGCCCAACCCCTAGCGGGGGTACAGATACGCAGTATTTT
v_call: TRBV6-2/TRBV6-3; d_call: TRBD1; j_call: TRBJ2-5; clone_size: -; cdr3_aa: CASSYTTGGETQYF; cdr3_nt: TGTGCCAGCAGTTATACGACAGGGGGGGAGACCCAGTACTTC
v_call: TRBV10-3; d_call: -; j_call: TRBJ1-1; clone_size: -; cdr3_aa: CAISELEVGYTEAFF; cdr3_nt: TGTGCCATCAGTGAGTTGGAGGTTGGGTACACTGAAGCTTTCTTT
v_call: TRBV7-2; d_call: -; j_call: TRBJ2-4; clone_size: few; cdr3_aa: CASSRTAANIQYF; cdr3_nt: TGTGCCAGCAGTCGGACAGCGGCCAACATTCAGTACTTC
v_call: TRBV7-2; d_call: TRBD2; j_call: TRBJ2-1; clone_size: -; cdr3_aa: CASSPTSGGPNEQFF; cdr3_nt: TGTGCCAGCAGCCCAACTAGCGGGGGCCCCAATGAGCAGTTCTTC
v_call: TRBV12-3/TRBV12-4; d_call: -; j_call: TRBJ2-1; clone_size: -; cdr3_aa: CASSFSGDPQFF; cdr3_nt: TGTGCCAGCAGTTTTTCAGGGGACCCGCAGTTCTTC
v_call: TRBV9; d_call: -; j_call: TRBJ1-3; clone_size: -; cdr3_aa: CASSAADNSGNTIYF; cdr3_nt: TGTGCCAGCAGCGCGGCGGATAACTCTGGAAACACCATATATTTT